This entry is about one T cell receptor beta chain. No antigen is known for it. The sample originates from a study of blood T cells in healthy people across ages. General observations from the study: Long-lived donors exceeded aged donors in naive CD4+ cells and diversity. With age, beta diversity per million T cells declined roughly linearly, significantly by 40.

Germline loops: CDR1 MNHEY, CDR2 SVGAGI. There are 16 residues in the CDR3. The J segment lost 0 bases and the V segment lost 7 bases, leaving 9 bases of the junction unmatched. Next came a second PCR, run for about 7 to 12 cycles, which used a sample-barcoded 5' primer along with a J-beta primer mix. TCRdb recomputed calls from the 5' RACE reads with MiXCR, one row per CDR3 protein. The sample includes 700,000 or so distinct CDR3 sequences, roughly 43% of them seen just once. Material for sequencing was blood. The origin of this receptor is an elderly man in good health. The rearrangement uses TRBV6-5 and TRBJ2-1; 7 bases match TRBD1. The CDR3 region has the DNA TGTGCCAGCAAGCTCCGACAGGGAAACTCCTACAATGAGCAGTTCTTC. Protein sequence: CASKLRQGNSYNEQFF.